This TCR beta chain was captured in a study of control samples from healthy donors and cancer patients. After removal of 6 bases from V and 5 bases from J, the junction contained 12 bases not matched to a gene. Germline lookup yields CDR1 MNHEY and CDR2 SVGAGI. CDR3 length: 15 residues. TCRdb's copy holds only in-frame clones and misses some; the assay was immunoSEQ multiplex PCR. The repertoire holds around 130,000 clones, with about 88% as singletons. This clone was seen a single time. The source of this sequence is a man aged 45-65 years in good health. The specimen sequenced was blood. This sequence joins TRBV6-5 and TRBJ2-5, with TRBD1 matching over 7 bases. CDR3 nucleotides: TGTGCCAGCAGCCCCCGGGACAGCAGCCAGGAGACCCAGTACTTC. This sequence encodes CASSPRDSSQETQYF.